What follows are 16 T cell receptor beta chains derived from one specimen sequenced in a study of radiotherapy plus CTLA-4 blockade in lung cancer. The repertoire was sequenced with immunoSEQ multiplex PCR; TCRdb's copy has only in-frame clones and lacks some. The sample contains about 45,000 clones, 63% of which appear only once. The sample consisted of peripheral blood, taken from a patient treated with radiotherapy plus ipilimumab. The receptors shown here come from a human donor with non-small cell lung cancer who had a partial response to radiotherapy plus ipilimumab.

In this sample, this clone turned up many times. The V call is TRBV18, the J call TRBJ2-5; D remains ambiguous. The CDR3 sequence is 12 residues long. Germline assignment: CDR1 KGHSH and CDR2 LQKENI. Deletions cut 2 bases from V and 3 bases from J, with 4 bases between. CDR3 in DNA: TGTGCCAGCTCACCATTCGAAGAGACCCAGTACTTC. Its translation: CASSPFEETQYF.

This clone has just a few counts. The chain combines TRBV5-6 with TRBJ2-7; 11 positions match TRBD2. The V gene's germline CDR1 is SGHDT and CDR2 YYEEEE. Trimming removed 4 bases from V and 3 bases from J; junction bases left unmatched: 15. CDR3 length equals 18 residues. CDR3 nucleotide sequence: TGTGCCAGCAGCCCTCAAAGACTACTAGCGGGGGATTTCTACGAGCAGTACTTC. This encodes CASSPQRLLAGDFYEQYF.

The rearrangement uses TRBV5-1 and TRBJ1-1; D may be TRBD1 (5 bases). The germline V gene has CDR1 SGHRS and CDR2 YFSETQ. Trimming pared 0 bases from V and 5 bases from J, leaving 14 bases between. The CDR3 has 15 amino acids. The CDR3 here is CASSLDGRVGTEAFF. The CDR3 DNA follows: TGCGCCAGCAGCTTGGATGGCAGGGTGGGGACTGAAGCTTTCTTT.

The chain combines TRBV6-5 with TRBJ1-5; no reliable D call. There are 14 residues in the CDR3. The V end was cut by 7 bases, the J end by 4 bases, with 14 bases between. Germline V gene sequence: CDR1 MNHEY, CDR2 SVGAGI. CDR3 coding DNA: TGTGCCAGCATTAAGGAACAGCGGAATCAGCCCCAGCATTTT. Its translation: CASIKEQRNQPQHF.

This clone occurred a few times. V is TRBV7-2 and J is TRBJ1-1, with 10 nucleotides matching TRBD1. The CDR3 is made up of 13 amino acids. V shed 4 bases, J shed 4 bases, and the junction held 0 bases outside the gene matches. Looked up from germline, CDR1 is SGHTA and CDR2 is FQGNSA. The CDR3 region is CASSWTGGTEAFF. Written as DNA, the CDR3 is TGTGCCAGCAGCTGGACAGGGGGCACTGAAGCTTTCTTT. Based on the CDR3 plus reference TRBV7-2 and TRBJ1-1, the full variable domain is GAGVSQSPSNKVTEKGKDVELRCDPISGHTALYWYRQSLGQGLEFLIYFQGNSAPDKSGLPSDRFSAERTGGSVSTLTIQRTQQEDSAVYLCASSWTGGTEAFFGQGTRLTVV.

The rearrangement links TRBV7-2 to TRBJ1-2; D not resolved. Germline V gene sequence: CDR1 SGHTA, CDR2 FQGNSA. The CDR3 spans 14 residues. The V gene lost 5 bases and the J gene lost 7 bases, with 17 bases spanning the gap. The CDR3 loop is CASSPKGRVGGYTF. The CDR3 region has the DNA TGTGCCAGCAGCCCCAAAGGGCGGGTAGGTGGCTACACCTTC.

The chain carries TRBV18 and TRBJ1-2, with TRBD1 as a possible D gene (5 bases). Trimming removed 1 base at V and 1 base at J, with 13 bases between. Germline loops: CDR1 KGHSH, CDR2 LQKENI. The CDR3 runs 16 residues. CDR3 in amino acids: CASSPLGGAFNYGYTF. The CDR3 DNA reads as TGTGCCAGCTCACCACTTGGAGGGGCCTTTAACTATGGCTACACCTTC.

DNA of the CDR3: TGCGCCAGCAGCTACCCTGGACTAGACTACAATGAGCAGTTCTTC. As protein: CASSYPGLDYNEQFF. This chain connects TRBV5-1 to TRBJ2-1; TRBD2 matches 7 bases. There are 15 residues in the CDR3. The V segment lost 3 bases and the J segment 3 bases; nucleotides outside the gene matches: 6. Per germline, CDR1 SGHRS and CDR2 YFSETQ.

CDR3 residues: CAWGTGAHEQYF. CDR3 sequence (DNA): TGTGCCTGGGGGACAGGGGCACACGAGCAGTACTTC. The chain joins TRBV30 to TRBJ2-7; 10 bases align to TRBD1. V was pared by 5 bases and J by 5 bases, with 3 bases of the junction left unmatched. The CDR3 covers 12 residues. Germline loops: CDR1 GTSNPN, CDR2 SVGIG (reference sequence).

The chain couples TRBV2 to TRBJ1-6; no clear D gene. In germline, CDR1 is SNHLY, CDR2 FYNNEI. The CDR3 consists of 13 residues. The germline V and J ends were trimmed by 11 bases and 9 bases, with 17 bases remaining between them. CDR3: CASSGPQSSPLHF. The CDR3 region has the DNA TGTGCCTCCAGCGGCCCCCAGAGTTCACCCCTCCACTTT.

In DNA, the CDR3 is TGTGCCAGCAGGGGCCAGGGGGTTGATGGCTACACCTTC. Encoded protein: CASRGQGVDGYTF. This rearrangement joins TRBV2 to TRBJ1-2; TRBD1 matches 7 bases. Per the germline V gene, CDR1 is SNHLY and CDR2 is FYNNEI. The trim removed 6 bases at V and 6 bases at J, leaving 7 bases unmatched. The CDR3 consists of 13 residues.

The V gene is TRBV7-6, the J gene TRBJ2-2; TRBD1 aligns across 9 bases. There are 14 residues in the CDR3. J gave up 7 bases and V 4 bases, and 4 bases lay outside the gene matches. Germline values: CDR1 SGHVS, CDR2 FNYEAQ. CDR3 in DNA: TGTGCCAGCAGCTCGGGACAGGGATACGGGGAGCTGTTTTTT. This translates into CASSSGQGYGELFF.

The chain employs TRBV27 and TRBJ1-2; D remains ambiguous. The V gene lost 7 bases and the J gene lost 1 base, with 10 bases spanning the gap. Germline V CDR1 and CDR2: MNHEY, SMNVEV (reference sequence). CDR3 length equals 13 residues. The CDR3: CASTSGSNYGYTF. Here the CDR3 DNA reads TGTGCCAGCACCAGTGGCAGTAACTATGGCTACACCTTC.

J is TRBJ2-7 and V is TRBV10-1; 8 bases fit TRBD2. Germline V gives CDR1 WNHNN, CDR2 SYGVQD (reference sequence). With 7 bases clipped from V and 1 base from J, the junction kept 9 bases outside the gene matches. CDR3 size: 15 residues. CDR3 sequence: CASNNGRAVSYEQYF. For the CDR3, the DNA is TGCGCCAGCAATAACGGGAGGGCCGTTTCCTACGAGCAGTACTTC.

The chain uses TRBV6-1 and TRBJ1-1; TRBD1 might be the D (5 bases). Germline loops: CDR1 MNHNS, CDR2 SASEGT. The V gene lost 7 bases and the J gene lost 6 bases, with 21 bases spanning the gap. This CDR3 has 15 residues. Here the CDR3 reads CASTSGRVSGAEAFF. CDR3 bases: TGTGCCAGCACCTCCGGGCGGGTTTCGGGGGCTGAAGCTTTCTTT.

V is TRBV29-1 and J is TRBJ2-1; perhaps TRBD1 as D (6 bases). Germline loops: CDR1 SQVTM, CDR2 ANQGSEA. CDR3 size: 13 residues. The V and J ends lost 7 bases and 10 bases respectively, with 20 bases between them. CDR3 protein: CSGGWGPRDEQFF. For the CDR3, the DNA is TGCAGCGGGGGTTGGGGGCCAAGGGACGAGCAGTTCTTC.